This T cell receptor beta chain is from a study of T-cell memory formation after mild COVID-19. Study-level results: From day 15 to 85, contracting clones were balanced between CD4 and CD8, whereas later expanders leaned toward CD4+. Memory sampled before infection contained some responding clones, suggesting cross-reactive memory joined. Confirmation was lacking for SARS-CoV-2 specificity of second-wave clones that peaked on day 37. Chiefly within CM and EM were the contracting CD4+ clones; CD8+ ones were within EMRA.

TCRdb reprocessed the 5' RACE reads via MiXCR and lists one record per CDR3 protein. The sample holds 110,000 or so distinct CDR3 sequences, about a fifth seen once. This clonotype has a handful of counts. What it recognizes is unknown. Germline V lookup: CDR1 MGHRA, CDR2 YSYEKL. The CDR3 has 15 residues. Trimming took 4 bases from V and 1 from J, leaving 11 bases between them. The J gene is TRBJ1-5, the V gene TRBV4-1; D is ambiguous. The clonotype comes from a man in his late teens or twenties who had mild COVID-19 (a few samples of this study predate the infection). Cell type and time point are not known. The specimen was PBMCs or a T cell subset sorted from them (not recorded which). The CDR3, as DNA: TGCGCCAGCAGCCTAGCCGGCAAAAGCAATCAGCCCCAGCATTTT. This codes for CASSLAGKSNQPQHF.